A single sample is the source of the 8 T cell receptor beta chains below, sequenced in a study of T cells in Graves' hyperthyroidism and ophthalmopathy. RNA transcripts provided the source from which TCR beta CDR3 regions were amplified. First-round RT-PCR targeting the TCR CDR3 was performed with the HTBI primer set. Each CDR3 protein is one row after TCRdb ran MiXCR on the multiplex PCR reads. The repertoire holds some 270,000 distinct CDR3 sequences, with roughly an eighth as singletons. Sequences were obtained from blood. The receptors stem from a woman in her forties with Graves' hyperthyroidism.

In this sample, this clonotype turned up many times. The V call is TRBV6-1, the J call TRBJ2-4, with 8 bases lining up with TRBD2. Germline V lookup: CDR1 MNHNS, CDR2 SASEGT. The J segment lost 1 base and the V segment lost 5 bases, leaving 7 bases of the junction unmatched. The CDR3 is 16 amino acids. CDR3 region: CASSPRGGSAKNIQYF. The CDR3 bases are TGTGCCAGCAGTCCCCGGGGGGGTTCCGCCAAAAACATTCAGTACTTC.

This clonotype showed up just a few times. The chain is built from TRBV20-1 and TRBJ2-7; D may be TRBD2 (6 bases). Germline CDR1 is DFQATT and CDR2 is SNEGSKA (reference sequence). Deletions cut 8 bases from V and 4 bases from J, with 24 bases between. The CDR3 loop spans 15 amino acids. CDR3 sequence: CSWTGLSPSPYEQYF. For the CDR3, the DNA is TGCAGTTGGACGGGACTTTCCCCTTCCCCTTACGAGCAGTACTTC.

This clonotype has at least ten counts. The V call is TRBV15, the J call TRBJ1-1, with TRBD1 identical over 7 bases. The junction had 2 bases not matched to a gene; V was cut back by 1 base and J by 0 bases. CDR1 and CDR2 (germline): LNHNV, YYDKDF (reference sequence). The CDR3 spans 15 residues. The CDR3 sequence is CATSRAQGMNTEAFF. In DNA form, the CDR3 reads TGTGCCACCAGCAGAGCACAGGGGATGAACACTGAAGCTTTCTTT. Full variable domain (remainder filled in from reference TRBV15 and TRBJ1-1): DAMVIQNPRYQVTQFGKPVTLSCSQTLNHNVMYWYQQKSSQAPKLLFHYYDKDFNNEADTPDNFQSRRPNTSFCFLDIRSPGLGDTAMYLCATSRAQGMNTEAFFGQGTRLTVV.

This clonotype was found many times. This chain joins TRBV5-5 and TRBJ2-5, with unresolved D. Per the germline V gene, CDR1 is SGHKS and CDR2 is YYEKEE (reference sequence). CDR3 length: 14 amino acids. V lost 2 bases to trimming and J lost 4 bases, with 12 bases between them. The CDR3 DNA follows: TGTGCCAGCAGCTTTGGGCCATGGCTAGAGACCCAGTACTTC. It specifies CASSFGPWLETQYF.

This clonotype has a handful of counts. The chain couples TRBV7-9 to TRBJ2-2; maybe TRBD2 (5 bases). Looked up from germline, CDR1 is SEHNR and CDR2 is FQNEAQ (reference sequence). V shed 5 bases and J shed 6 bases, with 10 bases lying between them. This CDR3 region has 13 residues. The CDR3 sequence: CASSRAGAGELFF. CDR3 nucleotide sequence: TGTGCCAGCAGCCGTGCCGGGGCCGGGGAGCTGTTTTTT.

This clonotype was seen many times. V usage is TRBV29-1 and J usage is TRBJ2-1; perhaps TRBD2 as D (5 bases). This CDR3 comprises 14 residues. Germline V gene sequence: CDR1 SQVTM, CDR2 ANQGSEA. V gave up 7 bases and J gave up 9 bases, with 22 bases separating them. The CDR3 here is CSEKSLGEGGEQFF. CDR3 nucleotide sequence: TGCAGCGAGAAGTCTCTAGGAGAAGGAGGTGAGCAGTTCTTC.

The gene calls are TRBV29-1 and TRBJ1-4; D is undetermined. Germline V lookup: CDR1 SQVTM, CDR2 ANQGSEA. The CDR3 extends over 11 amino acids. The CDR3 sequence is CGTATNEKLFF. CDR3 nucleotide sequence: TGCGGAACGGCAACTAATGAAAAACTGTTTTTT.

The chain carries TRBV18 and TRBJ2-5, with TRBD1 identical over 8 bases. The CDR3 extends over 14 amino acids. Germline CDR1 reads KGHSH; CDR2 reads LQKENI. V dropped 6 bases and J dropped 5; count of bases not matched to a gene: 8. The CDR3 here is CASSPGQGVETQYF. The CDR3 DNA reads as TGTGCCAGCTCGCCCGGACAGGGTGTGGAGACCCAGTACTTC.